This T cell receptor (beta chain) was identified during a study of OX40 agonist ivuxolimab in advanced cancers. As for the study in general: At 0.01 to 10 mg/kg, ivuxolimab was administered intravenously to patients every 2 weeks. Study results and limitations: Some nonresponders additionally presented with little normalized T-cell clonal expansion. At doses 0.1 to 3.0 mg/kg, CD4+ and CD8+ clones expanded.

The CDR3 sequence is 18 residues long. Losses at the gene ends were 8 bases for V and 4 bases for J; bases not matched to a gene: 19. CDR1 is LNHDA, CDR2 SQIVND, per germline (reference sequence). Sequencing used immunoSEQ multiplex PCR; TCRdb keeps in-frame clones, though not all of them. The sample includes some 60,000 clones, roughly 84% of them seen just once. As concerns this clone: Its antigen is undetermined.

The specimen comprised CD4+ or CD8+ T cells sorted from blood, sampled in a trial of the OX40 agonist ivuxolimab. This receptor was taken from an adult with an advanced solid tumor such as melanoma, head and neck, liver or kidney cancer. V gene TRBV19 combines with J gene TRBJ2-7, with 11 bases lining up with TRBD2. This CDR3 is CASASLTSGEGVLYEQYF. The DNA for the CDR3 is TGTGCCAGTGCCTCGTTGACTAGCGGGGAAGGGGTGTTATACGAGCAGTACTTC.